The 25 T cell receptor beta chains listed next were all sequenced from one sample in a study of T cells in Graves' hyperthyroidism and ophthalmopathy. Researchers took RNA transcripts and amplified the TCR beta CDR3 regions from them. The TCR CDR3 first-round RT-PCR relied on the HTBI primer set. One entry per CDR3 protein, called by TCRdb with MiXCR from the multiplex PCR reads. The sample carries about 290,000 distinct CDR3 sequences, roughly 15% recorded once. Sequencing used blood. These receptors were taken from a woman between 40 and 50 years old with Graves' hyperthyroidism.

This clonotype was observed at least ten times. The chain joins TRBV28 to TRBJ2-7, with 11 bases matching TRBD1. CDR3 length: 15 amino acids. The V gene end was trimmed by 4 bases and the J gene end by 2 bases; junction bases not matched to a gene: 4. CDR1 and CDR2 (germline): MDHEN, SYDVKM. Written as DNA, the CDR3 is TGTGCCAGCAGTTCGGGACAGGGGGTTCCCTACGAGCAGTACTTC. It translates to CASSSGQGVPYEQYF. The variable domain in full, with the rest retrieved from reference TRBV28 and TRBJ2-7, is DVKVTQSSRYLVKRTGEKVFLECVQDMDHENMFWYRQDPGLGLRLIYFSYDVKMKEKGDIPEGYSVSREKKERFSLILESASTNQTSMYLCASSSGQGVPYEQYFGPGTRLTVT.

This clonotype was counted ten times or more. The chain links TRBV2 to TRBJ1-1, with D perhaps matching TRBD1 (5 bases). Trimming cost V 3 bases and J 3 bases, with 11 bases left between them. The length of the CDR3 is 14 residues. Germline V gene lookup returns CDR1 SNHLY and CDR2 FYNNEI. Written as DNA, the CDR3 is TGTGCCAGCAGTGACCGCAGGGTGGACACTGAAGCTTTCTTT. It translates to CASSDRRVDTEAFF.

Many counts were recorded for this clonotype. This sequence joins TRBV29-1 and TRBJ2-1; 12 bases match TRBD2. This CDR3 spans 13 amino acids. The V segment lost 8 bases and the J segment 4 bases; nucleotides outside the gene matches: 3. Germline V lookup: CDR1 SQVTM, CDR2 ANQGSEA. In nucleotides, the CDR3 is TGCAGCTTGACTAGCGGGGGTTACAATGAGCAGTTCTTC. Protein sequence: CSLTSGGYNEQFF.

This clonotype was detected a few times. The chain recombines TRBV4-2 with TRBJ2-7; no definite D call. Deletions cut 1 base from V and 3 bases from J, with 13 bases between. This CDR3 spans 15 amino acids. Per the germline V gene, CDR1 is LGHNA and CDR2 is YNFKEQ. The CDR3 sequence: CASSQGEDGLYEQYF. Here the CDR3 DNA reads TGTGCCAGCAGCCAAGGTGAGGACGGCCTCTACGAGCAGTACTTC.

Many counts were recorded for this clonotype. This chain connects TRBV13 to TRBJ1-3; 9 positions match TRBD1. This CDR3 is built from 16 residues. Trimming at V came to 5 bases and at J to 2 bases, leaving 7 bases not matched to a gene. Germline V gene sequence: CDR1 PRHDT, CDR2 FYEKMQ (reference sequence). DNA of the CDR3: TGTGCCAGCAGCGTAAACAGGGGGCTTACTGGAAACACCATATATTTT. Amino acids: CASSVNRGLTGNTIYF.

This clonotype was found many times. The chain links TRBV18 to TRBJ2-3; D uncertain. CDR3 size: 11 residues. Trimming stripped 3 bases from V and 6 bases from J, with 4 bases between. The V gene's germline CDR1 is KGHSH and CDR2 LQKENI. The CDR3 loop is CASSPVDTQYF. The CDR3, as DNA: TGTGCCAGCTCACCCGTGGATACGCAGTATTTT.

This clonotype was seen many times. The genes are TRBV6-2 or TRBV6-3 and TRBJ2-5, with no clear D. The CDR3 is 17 amino acids. Trimming cost V 2 bases and J 2 bases, with 18 bases left between them. From germline, CDR1 is MNHEY and CDR2 SVGEGT. CDR3 nucleotide sequence: TGTGCCAGCAGTTACAATATCCGTGGCAGGACGCAAGAGACCCAGTACTTC. Encoded protein: CASSYNIRGRTQETQYF.

The chain employs TRBV13 and TRBJ2-2; 8 bases map to TRBD2. CDR3 length: 16 residues. Germline trimming cut 5 bases from V and 6 bases from J; bases unmatched to any gene: 11. Germline CDR1 and CDR2: PRHDT and FYEKMQ (reference sequence). CDR3 bases: TGTGCCAGCAGCGCCAAAGGAGCGGGAGTTGCCGGGGAGCTGTTTTTT. Protein sequence: CASSAKGAGVAGELFF.

This clonotype was recorded many times. The chain employs TRBV2 and TRBJ1-2; D not resolved. The V gene lost 6 bases and the J gene lost 6 bases, with 14 bases spanning the gap. Per the germline V gene, CDR1 is SNHLY and CDR2 is FYNNEI. The CDR3 covers 13 residues. The CDR3 sequence: CASRGLGVNGYTF. CDR3 in DNA: TGTGCCAGCAGGGGTCTGGGAGTAAATGGCTACACCTTC. The full variable domain, rest sourced from reference TRBV2 and TRBJ1-2, is EPEVTQTPSHQVTQMGQEVILRCVPISNHLYFYWYRQILGQKVEFLVSFYNNEISEKSEIFDDQFSVERPDGSNFTLKIRSTKLEDSAMYFCASRGLGVNGYTFGSGTRLTVV.

To note about this clonotype: A clone one base away is much larger, so this may be a read error. V is TRBV7-9 and J is TRBJ1-4; possible D gene TRBD1, 6 bases. CDR3 length equals 15 residues. CDR1 SEHNR and CDR2 FQNEAQ come from the germline V gene (reference sequence). This CDR3 reads CASSPQGAWNGKLFF. DNA for the CDR3: TGTGCCAGCAGCCCACAGGGTGCCTGGAATGGAAAACTGTTTTTT.

This clonotype has ten or more counts. The chain joins TRBV6-1 to TRBJ2-5, with TRBD2 identical over 11 bases. The CDR3 spans 14 residues. CDR1 is MNHNS and CDR2 is SASEGT in the germline V gene. The V gene end was trimmed by 10 bases and the J gene end by 3 bases; junction bases not matched to a gene: 7. CDR3 protein: CATFSTSGKETQYF. DNA for the CDR3: TGTGCCACCTTCTCGACTAGCGGGAAAGAGACCCAGTACTTC.

This clonotype came up many times. The chain links TRBV28 to TRBJ1-5; D ambiguous. The germline V gene has CDR1 MDHEN and CDR2 SYDVKM. The CDR3 is 12 residues long. The V and J ends lost 2 bases and 9 bases respectively, with 8 bases between them. The CDR3 sequence is CASSLTGRPQHF. The DNA of the CDR3 is TGTGCCAGCAGTTTAACGGGTCGGCCCCAGCATTTT.

This clonotype was detected ten times or more. The chain recombines TRBV2 with TRBJ2-1; weak D call: TRBD2 (5 bases). The CDR3 loop spans 15 amino acids. V lost 8 bases to trimming and J lost 1 base, with 15 bases between them. Germline CDR1 is SNHLY and CDR2 is FYNNEI. CDR3 residues: CASGEGTGSYNEQFF. CDR3 in DNA: TGTGCCAGCGGAGAGGGAACGGGATCCTACAATGAGCAGTTCTTC.

This clonotype was recorded at least ten times. The chain is built from TRBV12-5 and TRBJ2-3; D not resolved. There are 11 residues in the CDR3. Germline V gives CDR1 LGHNT, CDR2 FRNRAP. V was cut by 1 base and J by 4 bases, with 0 bases left in between. The CDR3 DNA reads as TGTGCTAGTGGTTTGGCAGATACGCAGTATTTT. Amino acid sequence: CASGLADTQYF.

CDR3 bases: TGCGCCAGCAGCGACTCCGGCGACAGGGGGCAAGACTATGGCTACACCTTC. Its protein is CASSDSGDRGQDYGYTF. The chain has TRBV4-1 and TRBJ1-2; 10 positions agree with TRBD1. This CDR3 is 17 amino acids long. CDR1 and CDR2 (germline): MGHRA, YSYEKL. The ends lost 5 bases at V and 3 bases at J; junction bases unmatched: 12.

This clonotype was detected ten times or more. The V call is TRBV28, the J call TRBJ1-6; D unclear. V lost 5 bases and J 1 base, leaving 3 bases between the germline ends. Germline CDR1 reads MDHEN; CDR2 reads SYDVKM. The CDR3 contains 13 residues. The CDR3 loop reads CASSPSYNSPLHF. The DNA for the CDR3 is TGTGCCAGCAGTCCGTCCTATAATTCACCCCTCCACTTT.

The rearrangement links TRBV20-1 to TRBJ2-1; the match to TRBD2 covers 11 bases. Germline trimming cut 0 bases from V and 6 bases from J; bases unmatched to any gene: 4. Germline lookup yields CDR1 DFQATT and CDR2 SNEGSKA (reference sequence). The CDR3 runs 15 residues. The DNA for the CDR3 is TGCAGTGCTAGAGATCTACTAGCGGGAGTCAATGAGCAGTTCTTC. The encoded protein is CSARDLLAGVNEQFF.

This clonotype was found a few times. The junction and the germline gene differ at one end; a read error may be behind it. V is TRBV6-2 or TRBV6-3 and J is TRBJ1-1; D might be TRBD1 (6 bases). The CDR3 spans 13 residues. CDR1 MNHEY and CDR2 SVGEGT come from the germline V gene. The CDR3 region is CASRGTSNTEAFF. DNA of the CDR3: TGTGCCAGCAGGGGGACATCCAACACTGAGGCTTTCTTT.

The sample holds many counts of this clonotype. The chain uses TRBV5-5 and TRBJ2-7; 8 bases are a match to TRBD1. This CDR3 spans 15 amino acids. J lost 2 bases, V lost 0 bases, and 4 bases had no gene match. CDR1 is SGHKS and CDR2 is YYEKEE in the germline V gene (reference sequence). Written as DNA, the CDR3 is TGTGCCAGCAGCTTGGTGACAGGGGCCACCTACGAGCAGTACTTC. This gives the protein CASSLVTGATYEQYF.

There are a few counts of this clonotype. The chain employs TRBV30 and TRBJ1-6, with 11 bases matching TRBD1. Germline V lookup: CDR1 GTSNPN, CDR2 SVGIG (reference sequence). V shed 0 bases and J 9 bases; nucleotides not matched to a gene: 10. The CDR3 sequence is 17 residues long. The CDR3 here is CAWSVRRGDRGISPLHF. The CDR3 DNA follows: TGTGCCTGGAGTGTACGAAGGGGGGACAGGGGGATTTCACCCCTCCACTTT.

This clonotype occurred many times. The chain links TRBV20-1 to TRBJ1-2; TRBD1 matches 11 bases. V trimming: 3 bases; J trimming: 2 bases; junction bases outside the gene matches: 2. Per germline, CDR1 DFQATT and CDR2 SNEGSKA (reference sequence). CDR3 length equals 14 residues. CDR3 sequence: CSARGTGGNYGYTF. The CDR3 region has the DNA TGCAGTGCTAGGGGGACAGGGGGGAACTATGGCTACACCTTC.

The chain employs TRBV9 and TRBJ1-3; TRBD1 might be the D (5 bases). V lost 3 bases and J lost 0, with 22 bases in between. Looked up from germline, CDR1 is SGDLS and CDR2 is YYNGEE. CDR3 length: 19 amino acids. The CDR3 sequence: CASSARRGTESHSGNTIYF. CDR3 bases: TGTGCCAGCAGCGCTAGACGAGGGACCGAAAGCCACTCTGGAAACACCATATATTTT.

As for this clonotype: In this CDR3 the conserved last residue, phenylalanine or tryptophan, is missing, so a read error is likely. The chain carries TRBV9 and TRBJ2-5; D call uncertain. Looked up from germline, CDR1 is SGDLS and CDR2 is YYNGEE. The ends were cut back, 6 bases at V and 0 bases at J, with 12 bases in the middle. CDR3 length equals 14 residues. CDR3 bases: TGTGCCAGCACTGAAGGCCCATACCAAGAGACCCAGTACTCC. The encoded protein is CASTEGPYQETQYS.

This rearrangement joins TRBV19 to TRBJ1-1; TRBD1 is a possible D gene (6 bases). CDR1 and CDR2 (germline): LNHDA, SQIVND (reference sequence). The CDR3 consists of 15 residues. V was clipped by 7 bases and J by 1 base, with 16 bases between them. CDR3 bases: TGTGCCAGTACCCAAGGACAGCGTAGGAACACTGAAGCTTTCTTT. It is translated as CASTQGQRRNTEAFF.

This clonotype occurred many times. V usage is TRBV2 and J usage is TRBJ2-7; the match to TRBD2 covers 7 bases. The germline CDR1 and CDR2 sequences are SNHLY and FYNNEI. The length of the CDR3 is 14 residues. Unmatched junction bases numbered 7, after V lost 4 bases and J lost 4 bases. CDR3 in DNA: TGTGCCAGCAGTGCGGGGGGTACAGAGTACGAGCAGTACTTC. Translated: CASSAGGTEYEQYF.